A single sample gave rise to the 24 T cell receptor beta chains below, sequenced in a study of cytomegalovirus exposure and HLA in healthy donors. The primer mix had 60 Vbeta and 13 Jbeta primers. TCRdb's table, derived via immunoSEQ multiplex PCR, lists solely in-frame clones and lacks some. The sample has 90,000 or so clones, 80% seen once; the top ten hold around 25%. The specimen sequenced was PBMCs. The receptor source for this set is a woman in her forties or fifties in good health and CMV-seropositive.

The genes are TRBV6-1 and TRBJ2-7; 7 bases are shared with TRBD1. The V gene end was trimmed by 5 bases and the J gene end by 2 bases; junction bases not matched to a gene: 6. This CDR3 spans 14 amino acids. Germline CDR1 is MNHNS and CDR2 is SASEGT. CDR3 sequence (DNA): TGTGCCAGCAGTCAAAGGACAGGCCCCTACGAGCAGTACTTC. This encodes CASSQRTGPYEQYF.

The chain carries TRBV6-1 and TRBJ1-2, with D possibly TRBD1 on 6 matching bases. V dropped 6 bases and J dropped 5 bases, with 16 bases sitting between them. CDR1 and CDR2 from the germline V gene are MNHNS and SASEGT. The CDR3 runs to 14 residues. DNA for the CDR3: TGTGCCAGCAGGATGACAGGACTCGGTTATGGCTACACCTTC. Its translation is CASRMTGLGYGYTF.

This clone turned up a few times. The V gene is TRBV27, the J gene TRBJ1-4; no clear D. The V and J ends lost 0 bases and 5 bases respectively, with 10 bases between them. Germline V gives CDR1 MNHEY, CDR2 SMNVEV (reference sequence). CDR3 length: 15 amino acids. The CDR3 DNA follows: TGTGCCAGCAGTTTATCGGCCAGAGGAAATGAAAAACTGTTTTTT. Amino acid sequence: CASSLSARGNEKLFF.

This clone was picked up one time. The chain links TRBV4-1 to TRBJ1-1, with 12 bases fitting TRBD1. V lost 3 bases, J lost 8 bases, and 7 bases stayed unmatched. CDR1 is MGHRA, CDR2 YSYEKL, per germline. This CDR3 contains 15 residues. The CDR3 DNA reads TGCGCCAGCAGCCACCCGTGGGACAGGGGGCTGGAAGCTTTCTTT. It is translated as CASSHPWDRGLEAFF.

CDR3 sequence (DNA): TGTGCCAGCAGTGACTATTGGACAGTGATGAACACTGAAGCTTTCTTT. The encoded protein is CASSDYWTVMNTEAFF. The rearrangement joins TRBV6-1 to TRBJ1-1; perhaps TRBD1 as D (6 bases). The V end was cut by 3 bases, the J end by 0 bases, with 14 bases between. The germline V gene has CDR1 MNHNS and CDR2 SASEGT. The CDR3 spans 16 residues.

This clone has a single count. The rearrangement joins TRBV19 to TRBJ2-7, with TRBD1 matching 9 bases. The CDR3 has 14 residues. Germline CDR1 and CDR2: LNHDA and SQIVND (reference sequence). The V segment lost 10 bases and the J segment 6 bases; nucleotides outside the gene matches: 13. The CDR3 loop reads CATATGGSSTEQYF. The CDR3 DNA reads TGTGCCACTGCGACAGGGGGGAGTTCCACCGAGCAGTACTTC.

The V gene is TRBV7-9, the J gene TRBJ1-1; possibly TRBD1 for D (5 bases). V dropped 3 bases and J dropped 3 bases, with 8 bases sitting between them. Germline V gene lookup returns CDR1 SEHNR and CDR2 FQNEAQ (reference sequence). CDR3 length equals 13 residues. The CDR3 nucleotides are TGTGCCAGCAGCTTTGGGGGGGACACTGAAGCTTTCTTT. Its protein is CASSFGGDTEAFF.

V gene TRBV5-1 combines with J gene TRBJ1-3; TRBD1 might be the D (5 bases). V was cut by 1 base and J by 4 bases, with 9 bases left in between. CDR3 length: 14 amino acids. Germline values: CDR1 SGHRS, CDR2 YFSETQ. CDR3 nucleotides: TGCGCCAGCAGCTTGCAGGGAACCGGAAACACCATATATTTT. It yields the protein CASSLQGTGNTIYF.

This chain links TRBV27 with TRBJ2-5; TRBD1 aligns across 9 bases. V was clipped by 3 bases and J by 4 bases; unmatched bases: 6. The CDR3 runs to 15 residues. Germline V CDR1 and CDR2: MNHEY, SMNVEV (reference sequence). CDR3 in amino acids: CASSLFGQGTETQYF. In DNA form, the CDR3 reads TGTGCCAGCAGTTTGTTCGGACAGGGGACAGAGACCCAGTACTTC.

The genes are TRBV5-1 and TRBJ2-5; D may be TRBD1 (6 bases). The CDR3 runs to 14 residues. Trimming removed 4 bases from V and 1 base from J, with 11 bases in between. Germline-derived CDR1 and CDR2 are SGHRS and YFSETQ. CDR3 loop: CASSRGTLQETQYF. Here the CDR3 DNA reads TGCGCCAGCAGCCGAGGGACACTCCAAGAGACCCAGTACTTC.

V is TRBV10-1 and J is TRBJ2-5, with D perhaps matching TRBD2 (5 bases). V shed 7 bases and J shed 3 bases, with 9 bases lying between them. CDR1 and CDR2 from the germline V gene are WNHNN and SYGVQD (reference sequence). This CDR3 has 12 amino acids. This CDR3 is CASTPREETQYF. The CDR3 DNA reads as TGCGCCAGCACCCCGAGGGAAGAGACCCAGTACTTC.

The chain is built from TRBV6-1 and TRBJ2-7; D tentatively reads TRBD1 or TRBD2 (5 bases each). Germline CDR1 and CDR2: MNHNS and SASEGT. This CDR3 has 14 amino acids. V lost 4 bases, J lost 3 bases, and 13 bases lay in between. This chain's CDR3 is CASSGRARDYEQYV. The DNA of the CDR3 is TGTGCCAGCAGTGGCAGGGCGAGGGACTACGAGCAGTACGTC.

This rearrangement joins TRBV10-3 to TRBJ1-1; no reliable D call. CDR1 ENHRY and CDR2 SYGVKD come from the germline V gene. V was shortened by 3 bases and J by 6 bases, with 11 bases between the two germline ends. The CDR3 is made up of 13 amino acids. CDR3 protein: CAISESGRAEAFF. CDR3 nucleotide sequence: TGTGCCATCAGTGAAAGCGGGAGAGCTGAAGCTTTCTTT.

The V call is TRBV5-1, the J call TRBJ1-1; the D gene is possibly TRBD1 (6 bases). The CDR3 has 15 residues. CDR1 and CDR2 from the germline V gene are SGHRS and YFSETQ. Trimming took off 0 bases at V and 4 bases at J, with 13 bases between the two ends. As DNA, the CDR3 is TGCGCCAGCAGCTTGGCGGGACAAGTGGGCACTGAAGCTTTCTTT. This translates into CASSLAGQVGTEAFF.

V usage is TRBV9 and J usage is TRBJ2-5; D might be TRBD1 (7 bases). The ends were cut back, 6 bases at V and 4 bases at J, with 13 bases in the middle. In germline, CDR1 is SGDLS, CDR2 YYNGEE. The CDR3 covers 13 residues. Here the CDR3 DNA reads TGTGCCAGCAACCCAGGGGGGTCAGAGACCCAGTACTTC. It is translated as CASNPGGSETQYF.

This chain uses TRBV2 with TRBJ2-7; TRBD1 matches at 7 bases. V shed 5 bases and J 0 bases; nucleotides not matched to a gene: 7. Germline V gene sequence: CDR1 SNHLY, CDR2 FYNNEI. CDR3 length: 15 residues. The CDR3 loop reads CASSRDSPISYEQYV. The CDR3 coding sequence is TGTGCCAGCAGTAGGGACAGCCCTATCTCCTACGAGCAGTACGTC.

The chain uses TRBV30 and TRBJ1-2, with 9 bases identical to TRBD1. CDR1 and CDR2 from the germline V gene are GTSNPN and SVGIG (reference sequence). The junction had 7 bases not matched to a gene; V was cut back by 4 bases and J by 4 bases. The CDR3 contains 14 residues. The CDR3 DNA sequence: TGTGCCTGGAATAAGGACAGGGGTATCTATGGCTACACCTTC. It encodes CAWNKDRGIYGYTF.

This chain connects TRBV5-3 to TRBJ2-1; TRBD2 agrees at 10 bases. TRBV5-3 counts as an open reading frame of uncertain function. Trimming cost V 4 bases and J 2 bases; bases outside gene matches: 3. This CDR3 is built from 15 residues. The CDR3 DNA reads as TGTGCCAGAAGCGGAGGGACTAGCGCCTACAATGAGCAGTTCTTC. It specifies CARSGGTSAYNEQFF.

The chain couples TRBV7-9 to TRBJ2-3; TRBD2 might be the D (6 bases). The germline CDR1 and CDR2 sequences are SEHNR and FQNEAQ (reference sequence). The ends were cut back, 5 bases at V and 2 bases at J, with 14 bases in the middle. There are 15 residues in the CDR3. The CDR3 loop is CASSAGDFVTDTQYF. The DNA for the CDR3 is TGTGCCAGCAGCGCCGGGGACTTTGTCACAGATACGCAGTATTTT.

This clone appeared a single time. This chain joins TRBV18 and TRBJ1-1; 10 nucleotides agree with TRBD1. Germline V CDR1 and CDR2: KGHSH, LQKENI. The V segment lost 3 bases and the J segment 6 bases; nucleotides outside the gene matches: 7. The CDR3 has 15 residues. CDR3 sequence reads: CASSPDRGRVAEAFF. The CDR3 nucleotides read TGTGCCAGCTCACCTGACAGGGGGCGCGTCGCTGAAGCTTTCTTT.

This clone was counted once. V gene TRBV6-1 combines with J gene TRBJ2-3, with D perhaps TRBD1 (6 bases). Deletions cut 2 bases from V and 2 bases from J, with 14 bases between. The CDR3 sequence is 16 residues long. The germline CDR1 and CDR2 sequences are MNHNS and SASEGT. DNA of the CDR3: TGTGCCAGCAGTGAACAGGGGACCATTACCACAGATACGCAGTATTTT. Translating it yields CASSEQGTITTDTQYF.

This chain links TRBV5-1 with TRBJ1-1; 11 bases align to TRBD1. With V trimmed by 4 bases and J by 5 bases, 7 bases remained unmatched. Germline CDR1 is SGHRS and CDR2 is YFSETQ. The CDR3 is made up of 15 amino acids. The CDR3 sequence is CASSAGGTGGTEAFF. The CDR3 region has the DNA TGCGCCAGCAGCGCCGGCGGGACAGGGGGTACTGAAGCTTTCTTT.

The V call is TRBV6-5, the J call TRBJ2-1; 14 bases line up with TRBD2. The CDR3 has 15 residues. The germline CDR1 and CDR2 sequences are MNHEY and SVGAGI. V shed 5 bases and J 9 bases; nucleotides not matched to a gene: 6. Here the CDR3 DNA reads TGTGCCAGCAGTCATCCGGGACTAGCGGGAGTTGAGCAGTTCTTC. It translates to CASSHPGLAGVEQFF.

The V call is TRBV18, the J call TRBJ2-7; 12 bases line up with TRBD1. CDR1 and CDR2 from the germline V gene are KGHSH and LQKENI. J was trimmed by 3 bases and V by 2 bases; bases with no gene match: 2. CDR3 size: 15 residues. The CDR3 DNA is TGTGCCAGCTCACCAGGGACAGGGGGCTACTACGAGCAGTACGTC. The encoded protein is CASSPGTGGYYEQYV.